These T cell receptor beta chains were read from a single sample in a study of long-term antiretroviral therapy in people with HIV. Some clones are missing from TCRdb's copy, which holds only in-frame ones; the method was immunoSEQ multiplex PCR. The sample has about 21,000 clones; around 81% are singletons. The input for sequencing was unsorted PBMCs, taken 0.1 years before starting antiretroviral therapy. The receptors shown here come from a man aged 40-50 years with HIV. Both conserved end residues are trimmed from each CDR3. Fields, in order: J gene, V gene, CDR3 protein.

j_call: TRBJ2-7; v_call: TRBV4-1; cdr3_aa: ASSQPGTGGYEQY
j_call: TRBJ2-7; v_call: TRBV6-6; cdr3_aa: ASNPGQGDGEQY
j_call: TRBJ2-5; v_call: TRBV29-1; cdr3_aa: SVVPGGQETQY
j_call: TRBJ1-5; v_call: TRBV6-5; cdr3_aa: ASSPWIVHQPQH
j_call: TRBJ2-2; v_call: TRBV27; cdr3_aa: ASSSLDLAGANTGELF
j_call: TRBJ1-2; v_call: TRBV6-6; cdr3_aa: ASSSGAVYGYT
j_call: TRBJ2-7; v_call: TRBV1; cdr3_aa: TSSQDGRLAGASIPYEQY
j_call: TRBJ1-5; v_call: TRBV7-6; cdr3_aa: ASSFPTGGLVQPQH
j_call: TRBJ1-1; v_call: TRBV11-2; cdr3_aa: ASSLGGGATEAF
j_call: TRBJ2-7; v_call: TRBV7-8; cdr3_aa: ASSTTGGLSYEQY
j_call: TRBJ2-7; v_call: TRBV6-5; cdr3_aa: ASSSGDRGREQY
j_call: TRBJ2-7; v_call: TRBV6-1; cdr3_aa: ASSRPRQAYEQY
j_call: TRBJ2-5; v_call: TRBV18; cdr3_aa: ASSPAGGRETQY
j_call: TRBJ2-6; v_call: TRBV5-1; cdr3_aa: ASSQDGPGANVLT
j_call: TRBJ1-6; v_call: TRBV9; cdr3_aa: ASSTRDRSSYNSPLH
j_call: TRBJ2-7; v_call: TRBV2; cdr3_aa: ASLGTSAIYEQY
j_call: TRBJ1-2; v_call: TRBV5-6; cdr3_aa: ASSLSPDPNYGYT
j_call: TRBJ2-7; v_call: TRBV5-6; cdr3_aa: ASSLARQSEQY
j_call: TRBJ2-7; v_call: TRBV7-9; cdr3_aa: ASSLVGSTIYEQY
j_call: TRBJ2-7; v_call: TRBV6-1; cdr3_aa: ASRSWGVGEQY
j_call: TRBJ1-1; v_call: TRBV19; cdr3_aa: ASSVTGANTEAF
j_call: TRBJ2-3; v_call: TRBV29-1; cdr3_aa: SVQFSGAFPDTQY
j_call: TRBJ2-1; v_call: TRBV6-6; cdr3_aa: ASIRESASSYNEQF
j_call: TRBJ2-1; v_call: TRBV6-5; cdr3_aa: ASSYAGGSDNEQF
j_call: TRBJ1-3; v_call: TRBV2; cdr3_aa: ASRVNGASGNTIY
j_call: TRBJ2-7; v_call: TRBV7-9; cdr3_aa: ASSLGETGQY
j_call: TRBJ1-3; v_call: TRBV28; cdr3_aa: ASSSTGLGNTIY
j_call: TRBJ1-3; v_call: TRBV7-6; cdr3_aa: ASSPGQRGNTIY
j_call: TRBJ2-1; v_call: TRBV12-2; cdr3_aa: ASRPRWTASYNEQF
j_call: TRBJ2-1; v_call: TRBV4-3; cdr3_aa: ASSHKLDRGNYAEQF
j_call: TRBJ1-1; v_call: TRBV14; cdr3_aa: ASSRQGYTEAF
j_call: TRBJ1-6; v_call: TRBV5-6; cdr3_aa: ASSFQTGARTLH
j_call: TRBJ2-2; v_call: TRBV5-5; cdr3_aa: ASSSRLTGELF
j_call: TRBJ2-7; v_call: TRBV5-5; cdr3_aa: ASERRGGEQY
j_call: TRBJ1-5; v_call: TRBV19; cdr3_aa: ASSDRAGQPQH
j_call: TRBJ1-1; v_call: TRBV9; cdr3_aa: ASSEGAAATEAF
j_call: TRBJ2-7; v_call: TRBV2; cdr3_aa: ASISGQTYEQY
j_call: TRBJ1-4; v_call: TRBV5-1; cdr3_aa: ASSSQTGGLEKLF
j_call: TRBJ2-2; v_call: TRBV5-1; cdr3_aa: ASSPDRGLNGELF
j_call: TRBJ2-3; v_call: TRBV10-1; cdr3_aa: ASSGTSGADTQY
j_call: TRBJ2-3; v_call: TRBV5-1; cdr3_aa: ASSFGGGSTDTQY
j_call: TRBJ2-5; v_call: TRBV5-6; cdr3_aa: ASSQLAGGSQETQY
j_call: TRBJ1-5; v_call: TRBV19; cdr3_aa: ASLTTGSNQPQH
j_call: TRBJ1-1; v_call: TRBV5-6; cdr3_aa: ASSLTPMNTEAF
j_call: TRBJ2-3; v_call: TRBV5-4; cdr3_aa: ASSFGQGVADTQY
j_call: TRBJ1-6; v_call: TRBV6-5; cdr3_aa: ASSYAGGGLGALH
j_call: TRBJ2-5; v_call: TRBV4-1; cdr3_aa: ASSHGLSGVNLGYQETQY
j_call: TRBJ2-7; v_call: TRBV7-9; cdr3_aa: ASSPRTRIEQY
j_call: TRBJ2-5; v_call: TRBV5-1; cdr3_aa: ASSTWTGVMGETQY
j_call: TRBJ1-6; v_call: TRBV5-1; cdr3_aa: ASSFSGTGENSPLH
j_call: TRBJ2-2; v_call: TRBV4-2; cdr3_aa: ASSQSARVNTGELF
j_call: TRBJ2-1; v_call: TRBV6-1; cdr3_aa: ASSIQTWGNEQF
j_call: TRBJ2-2; v_call: TRBV30; cdr3_aa: AWSVGSHDTGELF
j_call: TRBJ2-5; v_call: TRBV18; cdr3_aa: ASSPTSRAQETQY
j_call: TRBJ2-3; v_call: TRBV28; cdr3_aa: ASSPGLALYTQY